This T cell receptor (beta chain) was identified during a study of spatial heterogeneity in lung cancer. This clonotype has at least ten counts. Carried by each TCR cDNA molecule was a unique molecular identifier. TCRdb re-derived calls from the 5' RACE reads in MiXCR, one entry per CDR3 protein. Here the sample spans about 48,000 distinct CDR3 sequences, about 5.8% being singletons. Time point in this sample: sample taken at primary tumor resection. The CDR3 totals 14 residues. V was clipped by 2 bases and J by 4 bases, with 9 bases between them. Germline-derived CDR1 and CDR2 are SGHRS and YFSETQ. This receptor was taken from a male donor with early-stage non-small cell lung cancer. Material: PBMCs, obtained at surgery. The chain has TRBV5-1 and TRBJ2-2, with D unclear. The CDR3 region has the DNA TGCGCCAGCAGCTTCCGGCCCTCCACCGGGGAGCTGTTTTTT. Translating gives CASSFRPSTGELFF. Filled out from reference TRBV5-1 and TRBJ2-2, the complete variable domain reads KAGVTQTPRYLIKTRGQQVTLSCSPISGHRSVSWYQQTPGQGLQFLFEYFSETQRNKGNFPGRFSGRQFSNSRSEMNVSTLELGDSALYLCASSFRPSTGELFFGEGSRLTVL.